Given below is one T cell receptor (beta chain) in context. This clonotype was observed a few times. Its antigen remains undetermined. No per-base quality is available; no much larger clone lies one base away. The record originates from a study of vaccination and CD4 T cells after COVID-19 (dated by TCRdb to the early 2020s). Turning to the overall study: In the convalescent cohort there were six males and four females, among whom were two Hispanic individuals, seven Caucasians, two Asians and one multiracial person. Each participant got two doses of either the Pfizer-BioNTech BNT162b2 vaccine (n=8) or the Moderna mRNA-1273 vaccine (n=2). Post-COVID blood samples from convalescent patients were collected a median of 101 days after diagnosis, with a range of roughly 30 to 161 days. The time from the second vaccine dose to post-vaccine blood sampling had a median of 72 days and ranged from about 14 to 250 days. For stimulating the cultures, overlapping spike peptide pools were used, derived from SARS-CoV-2 as well as from the common cold coronaviruses HCoV-NL63, HCoV-OC43 and HCoV-229E. Control cultures used a CEFX viral epitope pool as positive control, an HIV-1 Nef peptide pool as negative control, or no peptide. In nine to eleven COVID-19 convalescent patients and a handful of infection-naive healthy vaccine recipients, researchers compared the spike-specific CD4+ TCR repertoire from before mRNA vaccination with the repertoire from after.

The investigation overall reported the following: The median number of SARS-CoV-2-reactive clonotypes rose from 20 to 25 after infection to 38 after vaccination, but the change was not significant. Nearly all vaccine-specific clones in convalescent patients (304 of 307) were mono-reactive for SARS-CoV-2 spike rather than cross-reactive with common cold coronaviruses. Among convalescent patients, a median roughly 84% of the SARS-CoV-2-reactive clones seen after vaccination appeared only after vaccination, which suggests priming specific to the vaccine. Only a relatively small number of convalescent patients were included in the study, and early timepoints following natural infection were not analyzed.

The library relied on PCR. At the Johns Hopkins FTIC core, DNA from the cultured CD4+ T cells underwent TCR sequencing with the Oncomine TCR Beta short-read assay. The QIAamp micro DNA kit was used to extract genomic DNA from the cultured CD4+ T cells. Oncomine TCR Beta libraries from cultured CD4+ T cells were pooled with unique dual indexes and sequenced on an Illumina iSeq 100. In the authors' own workflow: Non-productive sequences were filtered out, and CDR3s that did not start with C, did not end with F or W, or were shorter than 7 amino acids were discarded. Antigen-specific clonotypes were identified with the MANAFEST web application by comparing peptide-stimulated wells with reference and other culture wells. For a clone to be called positive, the clone needed an FDR below 0.05, an odds ratio above 5, and a productive frequency above 0.1% in at least two of three replicate wells. Clonotypes that were significantly expanded in both SARS-CoV-2 spike wells and at least one common cold coronavirus spike condition were defined as cross-reactive. CDR3 homology was assessed with Levenshtein distances (stringdist) and unrooted phylogenetic trees (ape) in R version 3.6.1. TCRdb reprocessed the public reads (quality trimming at Q25 with fastp, clone calling with MiXCR) and kept in-frame beta chains. Records with the same CDR3 protein are collapsed into one entry carrying the most frequent genes and DNA. The V and J calls, along with clone size, are taken from TCRdb and not from the paper's own processing. In this sample the table shows about 10,000 distinct CDR3 sequences, 20% to 25% of which occur a single time. The top ten clones comprise roughly 24% of the sample.

In light of the paper, this sample's treatment or condition label describes: approximately nine-day PBMC culture with coronavirus spike peptide pools or control peptides (ViraFEST assay). To expand antigen-specific T cells with peptide pools and then pick out the expanded clonotypes through TCR sequencing, the study relied on the ViraFEST assay. Negative nucleocapsid antibody tests taken both before and after vaccination confirmed that the healthy vaccine recipients had no prior SARS-CoV-2 infection. PBMCs were cultured at roughly 1.8 million per well in IMDM supplemented with roughly 5% human AB serum and roughly 10 IU/ml IL-2, with roughly 10 ug/ml peptide pools added. On days 3 and 7, half of the culture medium was replaced with fresh IL-2-containing medium. After about 10 days of culture, CD4+ T cells were isolated by negative selection using the EasySep CD4+ T cell isolation kit. Ficoll-Paque Plus gradient centrifugation was used to isolate PBMCs from whole blood, and the isolated PBMCs were then either used fresh or cryopreserved at -140C. In general, triplicate wells were set up for every culture condition.

The germline V end is reduced by 0 bases and the J end by 0 bases; junction bases left unmatched: 10. From its cysteine to its phenylalanine, the CDR3 spans 18 amino acids. Only the CDR3 portion is preserved as DNA: 54 bases, with reading frame beginning at the first base. From the germline V gene (reference sequence), CDR1 is DFQATT and CDR2 is SNEGSKA. The rearrangement joined TRBV20-1 to TRBJ1-5, with TRBD1 matching 8 junction bases. This receptor was obtained from a human donor who received a COVID-19 vaccine. The sequences come from CD4+ T cells from blood, cultured in vitro, collected before SARS-CoV-2 vaccination. The nucleotide sequence reads TGCAGTGCTAGAGACCCCGGACAGGGAATCGATAGCAATCAGCCCCAGCATTTT. The encoded protein is CSARDPGQGIDSNQPQHF.